These 24 T cell receptor beta chains share one sample of origin, sequenced in a study of cytomegalovirus exposure and HLA in healthy donors. The PCR ran on 60 Vbeta and 13 Jbeta primers. TCRdb's table, derived via immunoSEQ multiplex PCR, lists solely in-frame clones and lacks some. The table has some 120,000 clones, over 60% seen once. The specimen was PBMCs. The receptors come from a man aged 40-55 years in good health and CMV-seropositive.

The V call is TRBV6-6, the J call TRBJ2-2; TRBD1 aligns across 11 bases. Losses at the gene ends were 6 bases for V and 9 bases for J; bases not matched to a gene: 12. The germline CDR1 and CDR2 sequences are MNHNY and SVGAGI (reference sequence). This CDR3 spans 16 amino acids. CDR3 DNA sequence: TGTGCCAGCAGGCCCATCCGGGACAGGGGGTACCGGGAGCTGTTTTTT. It encodes CASRPIRDRGYRELFF.

The rearrangement links TRBV7-2 to TRBJ2-1, with D unclear. This CDR3 region has 14 residues. Germline V lookup: CDR1 SGHTA, CDR2 FQGNSA. Between the trimmed V and J ends, which lost 4 bases and 2 bases, there was a span of 9 bases. This chain's CDR3 is CASSSLEAYNEQFF. In DNA form, the CDR3 reads TGTGCCAGCAGCTCTCTCGAGGCCTACAATGAGCAGTTCTTC.

The V call is TRBV28, the J call TRBJ1-6; D may be TRBD1 (6 bases). Germline CDR1 reads MDHEN; CDR2 reads SYDVKM. V lost 8 bases and J 7 bases, leaving 18 bases between the germline ends. The CDR3 sequence is 15 residues long. This chain's CDR3 is CASRLQGTRNSPLHF. The CDR3 DNA follows: TGTGCCAGCCGCCTACAGGGAACGAGGAATTCACCCCTCCACTTT.

In this sample, this clone turned up once. The gene calls are TRBV28 and TRBJ1-2, with no clear D. CDR3 length: 13 amino acids. The germline V gene has CDR1 MDHEN and CDR2 SYDVKM. V lost 4 bases and J 4 bases, leaving 10 bases between the germline ends. This chain's CDR3 is CASSWAGPYGYTF. The CDR3 nucleotides are TGTGCCAGCAGTTGGGCCGGCCCCTATGGCTACACCTTC.

This clone was recorded a few times. This chain joins TRBV4-3 and TRBJ2-5; 10 nucleotides align to TRBD2. The CDR3 is made up of 15 amino acids. Germline-derived CDR1 and CDR2 are LGHNA and YSLEER. V shed 4 bases, J shed 2 bases, and the junction held 4 bases outside the gene matches. As DNA, the CDR3 is TGCGCCAGCAGCCGGATACTAGCGGGGCAAGAGACCCAGTACTTC. Translating gives CASSRILAGQETQYF.

The chain joins TRBV30 to TRBJ1-2; a possible D gene is TRBD1 (6 bases). The CDR3 sequence is 13 residues long. Per the germline V gene, CDR1 is GTSNPN and CDR2 is SVGIG (reference sequence). The germline V and J ends were trimmed by 0 bases and 4 bases, with 9 bases remaining between them. In nucleotides, the CDR3 is TGTGCCTGGAGTGTCGGACAGATCTATGGCTACACCTTC. Residues: CAWSVGQIYGYTF.

The genes are TRBV7-2 and TRBJ1-5; no clear D. Trimming stripped 5 bases from V and 4 bases from J, with 9 bases between. Germline CDR1 SGHTA, CDR2 FQGNSA. The CDR3 extends over 13 amino acids. The CDR3 region has the DNA TGTGCCAGCAGCGAAATCAGGAATCAGCCCCAGCATTTT. Translating gives CASSEIRNQPQHF.

V is TRBV6-5 and J is TRBJ1-4; D is undetermined. The V end was cut by 6 bases, the J end by 0 bases, with 5 bases between. Germline lookup yields CDR1 MNHEY and CDR2 SVGAGI. This CDR3 region has 13 residues. CDR3 DNA: TGTGCCAGCAGGAGCGCAACTAATGAAAAACTGTTTTTT. Its translation is CASRSATNEKLFF.

The chain recombines TRBV19 with TRBJ1-1, with 10 bases that match TRBD1. V was clipped by 4 bases and J by 4 bases; unmatched bases: 6. The CDR3 is 15 residues long. Germline CDR1 and CDR2: LNHDA and SQIVND (reference sequence). The CDR3 nucleotides are TGTGCCAGTAGTAAAGACAGGGGGCTTAGCACTGAAGCTTTCTTT. As protein: CASSKDRGLSTEAFF.

The V gene is TRBV27, the J gene TRBJ2-1, with 12 bases lining up with TRBD2. The CDR3 loop spans 15 amino acids. The germline V gene encodes CDR1 MNHEY and CDR2 SMNVEV (reference sequence). V was pared by 5 bases and J by 9 bases, with 8 bases of the junction left unmatched. This CDR3 reads CASSLWTSGVSEQFF. CDR3 nucleotides: TGTGCCAGCAGTCTATGGACTAGCGGGGTGTCTGAGCAGTTCTTC.

A single count supports this clone. The chain recombines TRBV11-3 with TRBJ1-5; TRBD1 agrees at 8 bases. This CDR3 region has 20 residues. CDR1 is SGHNT and CDR2 is YENEEA in the germline V gene. The J segment lost 1 base and the V segment lost 5 bases, leaving 19 bases of the junction unmatched. CDR3 region: CASSPSGQGGPGVSNQPQHF. CDR3 nucleotide sequence: TGTGCCAGCAGCCCTTCAGGACAGGGAGGACCCGGTGTGAGCAATCAGCCCCAGCATTTT.

The chain couples TRBV5-1 to TRBJ1-2; D is possibly TRBD1 (5 bases). Germline CDR1 reads SGHRS; CDR2 reads YFSETQ. There are 15 residues in the CDR3. The ends were cut back, 4 bases at V and 3 bases at J, with 16 bases in the middle. In DNA form, the CDR3 reads TGCGCCAGCAGCAAAGACAGCACGACCGACTATGGCTACACCTTC. As protein: CASSKDSTTDYGYTF.

The chain couples TRBV6-5 to TRBJ1-3; D remains unclear. Trimming took off 8 bases at V and 2 bases at J, with 10 bases between the two ends. Germline values: CDR1 MNHEY, CDR2 SVGAGI. This CDR3 comprises 13 residues. This CDR3 is CASATGAGNTIYF. The CDR3 DNA follows: TGTGCCAGCGCCACGGGAGCTGGAAACACCATATATTTT.

The chain is built from TRBV25-1 and TRBJ2-7, with 8 bases that match TRBD2. The CDR3 extends over 13 amino acids. After removal of 2 bases from V and 7 bases from J, the junction contained 4 bases not matched to a gene. In germline, CDR1 is MGHDK, CDR2 SYGVNS. CDR3 in DNA: TGTGCCAGCAGTGAAGCAGGGACTAGAGAGCAGTACTTC. As protein: CASSEAGTREQYF.

This rearrangement joins TRBV6-1 to TRBJ1-5, with D possibly being TRBD1 (5 bases). V was pared by 6 bases and J by 1 base, with 10 bases between. Per the germline V gene, CDR1 is MNHNS and CDR2 is SASEGT. The CDR3 extends over 14 amino acids. The CDR3 nucleotides read TGTGCCAGCAGGACGGACATCAGCAATCAGCCCCAGCATTTT. Protein sequence: CASRTDISNQPQHF.

This clone was seen once. The chain employs TRBV28 and TRBJ1-1; D is undetermined. With 5 bases removed from V and 3 bases from J, the gap between germline ends came to 13 bases. CDR3 length equals 14 residues. In germline, CDR1 is MDHEN, CDR2 SYDVKM. CDR3 sequence reads: CASSASVPDTEAFF. The CDR3 DNA reads TGTGCCAGCAGTGCGTCGGTGCCGGACACTGAAGCTTTCTTT.

The chain has TRBV4-2 and TRBJ1-5; TRBD1 matches 7 bases. The CDR3 has 16 residues. Trimming at V came to 0 bases and at J to 7 bases, leaving 9 bases not matched to a gene. CDR1 and CDR2 (germline): LGHNA, YNFKEQ. The CDR3 DNA follows: TGTGCCAGCAGCCAAGAAACAGGGGCATTATCGCAGCCCCAGCATTTT. It translates to CASSQETGALSQPQHF.

V and J are TRBV4-1 and TRBJ1-2; a possible D gene is TRBD1 (5 bases). The CDR3 has 15 residues. Per the germline V gene, CDR1 is MGHRA and CDR2 is YSYEKL. V was cut by 3 bases and J by 3 bases, with 14 bases left in between. The CDR3 reads CASSQGQGKDYGYTF. The CDR3 DNA sequence: TGCGCCAGCAGCCAGGGGCAGGGAAAAGACTATGGCTACACCTTC.

V usage is TRBV14 and J usage is TRBJ2-6, with D unresolved. Looked up from germline, CDR1 is SGHDN and CDR2 is FVKESK. V lost 2 bases, J lost 4 bases, and 9 bases lay in between. The CDR3 totals 15 residues. The CDR3 sequence is CASSQLASGANVLTF. The DNA of the CDR3 is TGTGCCAGCAGCCAACTGGCCTCCGGGGCCAACGTCCTGACTTTC.

This chain links TRBV6-6 with TRBJ1-1, with TRBD1 identical over 8 bases. The CDR3 covers 13 residues. The germline CDR1 and CDR2 sequences are MNHNY and SVGAGI (reference sequence). Trimming cost V 10 bases and J 5 bases; bases outside gene matches: 9. CDR3 sequence (DNA): TGTGCCACCGCGGACAGGGAGGGGACTGAAGCTTTCTTT. It codes for CATADREGTEAFF.

The V gene is TRBV28, the J gene TRBJ2-7, with 12 nucleotides matching TRBD2. This CDR3 comprises 16 residues. Germline CDR1 and CDR2: MDHEN and SYDVKM. J gave up 3 bases and V 5 bases, and 8 bases lay outside the gene matches. CDR3 amino acids: CASSRLLAGGSYEQYF. In DNA, the CDR3 is TGTGCCAGCAGTAGATTACTAGCGGGGGGTAGCTACGAGCAGTACTTC. Combining the CDR3 with reference TRBV28 and TRBJ2-7 gives the whole variable domain DVKVTQSSRYLVKRTGEKVFLECVQDMDHENMFWYRQDPGLGLRLIYFSYDVKMKEKGDIPEGYSVSREKKERFSLILESASTNQTSMYLCASSRLLAGGSYEQYFGPGTRLTVT.

The chain is built from TRBV6-6 and TRBJ2-1, with TRBD2 matching 8 bases. Germline values: CDR1 MNHNY, CDR2 SVGAGI (reference sequence). This CDR3 spans 15 amino acids. The ends lost 5 bases at V and 6 bases at J; junction bases unmatched: 9. This chain's CDR3 is CASSNPPAGANEQFF. The CDR3 DNA reads as TGTGCCAGCAGTAACCCCCCAGCGGGGGCCAATGAGCAGTTCTTC.

This rearrangement joins TRBV19 to TRBJ1-2, with D maybe TRBD1 (6 bases). The germline gives CDR1 LNHDA, CDR2 SQIVND (reference sequence). CDR3 length: 13 amino acids. The V end was cut by 6 bases, the J end by 4 bases, with 12 bases between. CDR3 bases: TGTGCCAGTAGGCACAGGGCGGTCTATGGCTACACCTTC. Translating it yields CASRHRAVYGYTF.

The V and J genes are TRBV27 and TRBJ1-1; 8 nucleotides agree with TRBD1. This CDR3 contains 14 residues. The V gene's germline CDR1 is MNHEY and CDR2 SMNVEV (reference sequence). With V trimmed by 5 bases and J by 4 bases, 6 bases remained unmatched. The CDR3 sequence is CASSTLTGGTEAFF. CDR3 DNA sequence: TGTGCCAGCAGTACCCTCACAGGGGGCACTGAAGCTTTCTTT.